The 8 T cell receptor beta chains below come from one sample, sequenced in a study of shared clonotypes between healthy human individuals. TCRdb's table, derived via immunoSEQ multiplex PCR, lists solely in-frame clones and lacks some. The data contain hundreds of thousands of clones, roughly 72% of them singletons. The source material was memory CD4+ T cells sorted from blood. The subset here: CD45RA-negative fraction. Receptor source: a woman in her 30s in good health.

The V gene is TRBV5-1, the J gene TRBJ1-2; 8 nucleotides align to TRBD1. The CDR3 is 15 amino acids. From germline, CDR1 is SGHRS and CDR2 YFSETQ. V gave up 4 bases and J gave up 3 bases; unmatched junction bases: 8. The CDR3 DNA is TGCGCCAGCAGCCCCGGACAGGGAGAAGACTATGGCTACACCTTC. It codes for CASSPGQGEDYGYTF.

There are a few counts of this clone. V gene TRBV2 combines with J gene TRBJ1-5; 8 positions agree with TRBD1. The CDR3 has 12 residues. Germline V gene data show CDR1 as SNHLY and CDR2 as FYNNEI. J gave up 4 bases and V 10 bases, and 3 bases lay outside the gene matches. The CDR3 DNA follows: TGTGCCACCGGACAGGGAAATCAGCCCCAGCATTTT. This codes for CATGQGNQPQHF.

The chain joins TRBV7-9 to TRBJ2-1; D uncertain. From germline, CDR1 is SEHNR and CDR2 FQNEAQ (reference sequence). This CDR3 spans 13 amino acids. Trimming pared 1 base from V and 3 bases from J, leaving 4 bases between. The CDR3 DNA reads as TGTGCCAGCAGCTTAGTGAGCTACAATGAGCAGTTCTTC. Its protein product is CASSLVSYNEQFF.

Written as DNA, the CDR3 is TGTGCCAGCAGCTCCCGGGACGACAATGAGCAGTTCTTC. Its protein product is CASSSRDDNEQFF. This rearrangement joins TRBV11-3 to TRBJ2-1; D is tentatively TRBD1 or TRBD2 (5 bases each). Germline V gives CDR1 SGHNT, CDR2 YENEEA. V shed 4 bases and J shed 5 bases, with 9 bases lying between them. The CDR3 runs to 13 residues.

The gene calls are TRBV9 and TRBJ2-3; 9 bases are a match to TRBD1. The V gene end was trimmed by 1 base and the J gene end by 5 bases; junction bases not matched to a gene: 8. The CDR3 has 16 residues. Germline assignment: CDR1 SGDLS and CDR2 YYNGEE. In DNA, the CDR3 is TGTGCCAGCAGCGTAATGAGACAGGGGGGGCGAGATACGCAGTATTTT. Protein: CASSVMRQGGRDTQYF.

The V call is TRBV7-2, the J call TRBJ1-5; D is unresolved. Trimming removed 8 bases from V and 5 bases from J, with 13 bases in between. The CDR3 consists of 13 residues. Germline V gives CDR1 SGHTA, CDR2 FQGNSA. For the CDR3, the DNA is TGTGCCAGCGCAAGGGCCCAGGATCAGCCCCAGCATTTT. Protein product: CASARAQDQPQHF.

The chain has TRBV19 and TRBJ2-7; 14 bases are shared with TRBD2. Per the germline V gene, CDR1 is LNHDA and CDR2 is SQIVND (reference sequence). After removal of 3 bases from V and 5 bases from J, the junction contained 9 bases not matched to a gene. The CDR3 contains 17 residues. The CDR3 DNA sequence: TGTGCCAGTAGTATGGGACTAGCGGGAGTCGCGGGGGACGAGCAGTACTTC. Protein product: CASSMGLAGVAGDEQYF. Looking up the rest from reference TRBV19 and TRBJ2-7 gives the full variable domain: DGGITQSPKYLFRKEGQNVTLSCEQNLNHDAMYWYRQDPGQGLRLIYYSQIVNDFQKGDIAEGYSVSREKKESFPLTVTSAQKNPTAFYLCASSMGLAGVAGDEQYFGPGTRLTVT.

The rearrangement joins TRBV28 to TRBJ1-5, with D possibly TRBD1 on 5 matching bases. From germline, CDR1 is MDHEN and CDR2 SYDVKM. The CDR3 has 14 residues. V was clipped by 2 bases and J by 8 bases, with 13 bases between them. The CDR3, as DNA: TGTGCCAGCAGTTTACAGGGACGGAGTGAGCCCCAGCATTTT. Translated, it gives CASSLQGRSEPQHF.